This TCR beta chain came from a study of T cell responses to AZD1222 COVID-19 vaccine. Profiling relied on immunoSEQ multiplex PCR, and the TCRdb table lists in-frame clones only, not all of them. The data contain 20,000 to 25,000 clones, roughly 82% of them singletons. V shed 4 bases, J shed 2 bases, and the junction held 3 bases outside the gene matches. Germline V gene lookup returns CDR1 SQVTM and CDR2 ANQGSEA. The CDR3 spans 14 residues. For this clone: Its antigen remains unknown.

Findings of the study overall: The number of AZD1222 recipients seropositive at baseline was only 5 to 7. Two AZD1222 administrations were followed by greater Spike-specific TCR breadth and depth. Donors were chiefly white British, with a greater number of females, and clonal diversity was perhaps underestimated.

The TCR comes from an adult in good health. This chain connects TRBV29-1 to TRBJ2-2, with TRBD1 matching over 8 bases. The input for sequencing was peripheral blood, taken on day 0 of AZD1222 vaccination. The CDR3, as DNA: TGCAGCGTTGGGACAGGGCTAAACACCGGGGAGCTGTTTTTT. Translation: CSVGTGLNTGELFF.